Below, 4 T cell receptor beta chains from the same sample are listed, as sequenced in a study of T cells in Graves' hyperthyroidism and ophthalmopathy. Amplification targeted TCR beta CDR3 regions from RNA transcripts. The TCR CDR3 was amplified in a first-round RT-PCR using the HTBI primer set. TCRdb processed the multiplex PCR reads anew with MiXCR; each CDR3 protein has one entry. The sample lists hundreds of thousands of distinct CDR3 sequences, less than 25% occurring once. Sequenced material: blood. The receptor source for this set is a man under 40 with Graves' ophthalmopathy.

The chain links TRBV4-2 to TRBJ2-7; maybe TRBD1 (6 bases). V lost 0 bases and J 3 bases, leaving 18 bases between the germline ends. CDR1 is LGHNA and CDR2 is YNFKEQ in the germline V gene. The CDR3 consists of 17 residues. CDR3 in amino acids: CASSQDPSGGQLYEQYF. Here the CDR3 DNA reads TGTGCCAGCAGCCAAGACCCCTCTGGGGGCCAACTCTACGAGCAGTACTTC.

This chain links TRBV6-1 with TRBJ2-7; 7 bases are shared with TRBD2. The V and J ends lost 10 bases and 0 bases, in that order; junction bases with no gene match: 9. The CDR3 loop spans 14 amino acids. Germline V gene data show CDR1 as MNHNS and CDR2 as SASEGT. DNA for the CDR3: TGTGCCACCGCCCCCACGGGAGGCTCCTACGAGCAGTACTTC. This gives the protein CATAPTGGSYEQYF.

The CDR3 sequence: CSVSSGGNTEAFF. CDR3 nucleotide sequence: TGCAGCGTCTCATCGGGGGGCAACACTGAAGCTTTCTTT. This chain uses TRBV29-1 with TRBJ1-1; weak D call: TRBD1 (6 bases). The germline V gene has CDR1 SQVTM and CDR2 ANQGSEA. The CDR3 is 13 residues long. V dropped 6 bases and J dropped 2 bases, with 13 bases sitting between them.

The rearrangement links TRBV6-1 to TRBJ2-7; 11 bases fit TRBD2. Germline V gene sequence: CDR1 MNHNS, CDR2 SASEGT. The CDR3 runs to 14 residues. Trimming took 4 bases from V and 7 from J; bases not matched to a gene: 6. CDR3 sequence (DNA): TGTGCCAGCAGTGTACTAGCGGGAGTGAAAGAGCAGTACTTC. Translating gives CASSVLAGVKEQYF.